Listed here is a single T cell receptor beta chain. Its antigen is still unknown. Per-nucleotide qualities are absent, and no much larger clonotype sits a single base away. The source of the sample is a study of PD-L1 blockade in urothelial cancer (dated by TCRdb to 2016 to 2017). Describing the broader study: Every patient began therapy in about 2014 and was given atezolizumab 1,200 mg intravenously every 3 weeks. Somatic, immune and clinical correlates of response to PD-L1 blockade with atezolizumab in urothelial cancer were the focus of an exploratory multi-omic analysis. Durable clinical benefit was achieved by nine patients and was not achieved by 20 patients. Blood samples were analyzed at 3 weeks after treatment start (second dose) and at 6 weeks after treatment start. Whole exome sequencing and RNA sequencing of pretreatment tumors were performed alongside TCR sequencing in the same patients. About 90% of the 29 patients were identified as males with urothelial cancer of bladder origin, and a prior smoking history was reported by 18 of 29 patients. Durable clinical benefit was defined as a progression-free survival longer than 6 months, and TCR features were additionally tested against progression-free survival and overall survival. Over 28 patients had pretreatment blood TCR-seq, 24 had at least one posttreatment blood collection, and 24 had tumor TCR-seq. An ECOG performance status of 0 or 1 was recorded for the patients, and 0 to 3 prior chemotherapy regimens had been received by the patients. Blood samples gave median yields of 141,255 T cells and over 80,000 unique TCRs, along with a median clonality of 0.080. Pretreatment tumor samples, along with matched peripheral blood collected serially before and after atezolizumab treatment, underwent TCR sequencing.

Here is what the overall study found, with its caveats: Greater expansion of tumor-associated TCR clones in peripheral blood 3 weeks after the start of treatment was observed in patients with durable benefit (n of about 20, p = 0.022). Because the sample size was small (n of about 30) and many of the analyses were exploratory, the results are meant to be hypothesis-generating. Improved progression-free and overall survival was found to be associated with pretreatment peripheral blood TCR clonality below the median.

This specimen's time point label, interpreted: peripheral blood 6 weeks after treatment start. A cohort of approximately 30 patients with locally advanced or metastatic urothelial carcinoma, treated at Memorial Sloan Kettering on a trial protocol, was included. Peripheral blood mononuclear cells were collected from each patient pretreatment and during treatment, giving between 1 and 8 total time points per patient. The Qiagen DNeasy Blood extraction kit was used to purify genomic DNA from total PBMCs and from tumor samples. Collected pretreatment and during treatment, PBMCs were isolated and stored as previously described. To estimate absolute template abundance from read counts, synthetic TCR analog templates were spiked into each PCR. Using the immunoSEQ assay, TCRbeta CDR3 regions were amplified from genomic DNA with bias-controlled V and J gene primers. Sequencing of rearranged TCRbeta segments was done at approximately 20X coverage. Processing in the source paper ran as follows. Sequencing errors were corrected by clustering, and CDR3s were annotated against IMGT so that V, D and J genes could be assigned. Downstream analyses used only productive TCRbeta rearrangements, leaving out any out-of-frame or stop-codon sequences. Clonality was calculated as one minus the Shannon entropy normalized by the log of the number of unique productive sequences. Clones differing between time points or between blood and tumor were identified by Fisher's exact test with Benjamini-Hochberg correction at adjusted p below 0.01. The source is immuneACCESS, and TCRdb retained only in-frame sequences with V and J called. Part of the clones is not carried over; for the studies checked, unresolved V genes explain less than half of this, and the remainder is unexplained. The V and J calls and clone size come from that table; D and trimming were worked out from the DNA. This sample is represented by about 76,000 clones; less than 95% of them were singletons. Roughly 0.8% of the sample belongs to the ten largest clones.

V and J lose 0 bases and 1 base, and a span of 14 bases separates them. The CDR3, cysteine through phenylalanine, is 16 amino acids long. The CDR3 DNA has 48 bases and is translated from base 1. Taken from the germline V gene (reference sequence), the CDR1 and CDR2 loops are SGHKS and YYEKEE. The source was PBMCs, collected around atezolizumab (anti-PD-L1) treatment. The TCR originated in a woman of 80 years or more with urothelial cancer. The chain couples TRBV5-5 to TRBJ2-7; too little of a D gene remains to name it. The CDR3 sequence is CASSLEPSDPSYEQYF. The DNA sequence is as follows: TGTGCCAGCAGCTTGGAACCGAGCGACCCGTCCTACGAGCAGTACTTC.